This is a list of T cell receptor beta chains from one sample in a study of a mutant IDH1 vaccine in newly diagnosed glioma. These receptors' targets are unknown. Clones were read by immunoSEQ multiplex PCR, and TCRdb kept only the in-frame ones, dropping some. The table lists some 130,000 clones, around 80% of them singletons. The sequenced sample was PBMCs, obtained from a glioma patient whose treatment included an IDH1 peptide vaccine. The receptors originated from a man aged 35 to 55 with glioma. Both conserved end residues are part of each CDR3. The D gene is left open where the match is weak. Clone size appears in some rows only: once, few, many, or a class for an expanded clone.

>TRBV5-1|TRBJ2-1|once|.
CASSRVYNEQFF
TGCGCCAGCAGCCGGGTGTACAATGAGCAGTTCTTC
>TRBV4-3|TRBJ2-1|.|TRBD2
CASSLMGLVSHNEQFF
TGCGCCAGCAGCCTGATGGGACTAGTATCACACAATGAGCAGTTCTTC
>TRBV5-4|TRBJ1-4|.|TRBD1
CASSPGTDWGEKLFF
TGTGCCAGCAGCCCGGGGACAGACTGGGGTGAAAAACTGTTTTTT
>TRBV5-4|TRBJ1-1|few|.
CASSLVRMKGTEAFF
TGTGCCAGCAGCTTGGTAAGGATGAAGGGCACTGAAGCTTTCTTT
>TRBV10-1|TRBJ2-5|.|.
CASSEWGGDQETQYF
TGCGCCAGCAGTGAGTGGGGAGGAGACCAAGAGACCCAGTACTTC
>TRBV7-2|TRBJ2-1|.|TRBD2
CASSLALAGVWDEQFF
TGTGCCAGCAGCTTAGCCCTAGCGGGGGTCTGGGATGAGCAGTTCTTC
>TRBV2|TRBJ2-1|few|.
CASIYRPYNEQFF
TGTGCCAGCATCTATCGGCCCTACAATGAGCAGTTCTTC
>TRBV7-2|TRBJ1-3|once|.
CASSLGGERGNTIYF
TGTGCCAGCAGCCTTGGAGGGGAGCGTGGAAACACCATATATTTT
>TRBV19|TRBJ1-1|.|TRBD1
CASSIDGTGAALF
TGTGCCAGTAGTATAGATGGGACAGGGGCCGCCCTTTTT
>TRBV30|TRBJ2-5|once|.
CAWSVGASVQETQYF
TGTGCCTGGAGTGTAGGCGCTAGCGTGCAAGAGACCCAGTACTTC
>TRBV9|TRBJ2-5|.|.
CASSVSGRGQETQYF
TGTGCCAGCAGCGTCTCGGGAAGGGGGCAAGAGACCCAGTACTTC
>TRBV5-6|TRBJ2-7|.|TRBD1
CASSPGGTGGYEQYF
TGTGCCAGCAGCCCGGGCGGGACAGGGGGCTACGAGCAGTACTTC